The clone carrying this T cell receptor (beta chain) was seen once. The CDR3 extends over 15 amino acids. The table came from immunoSEQ multiplex PCR; TCRdb's copy has only in-frame clones and leaves some out. Of about 350,000 clones detected, around nine tenths appear once; the ten largest clones hold roughly 3.5%. This sample is drawn from a study of blood T cell repertoires in COVID-19. The sample consisted of peripheral blood. This TCR derives from a woman between 18 and 29 years old who had recovered from COVID-19. The rearrangement joins TRBV21-1 to TRBJ1-1; the table's D call of TRBD1 was not tested on the DNA. TRBV21-1 is shown as a pseudogene. CDR3 nucleotides: TGTGCCAGCAGCAACGTAGACACTCTGAACACTGAAGCTTTCTTT. Protein sequence: CASSNVDTLNTEAFF.